These 21 T cell receptor beta chains were all obtained from the same sample, sequenced in a study of T cell clonotyping in hematopoietic cell transplantation. Time point denoted: recipient sample about 28 days before transplant, after cytoreduction. TCRdb keeps only in-frame clones here, not all; method: immunoSEQ multiplex PCR. The sample carries approximately 10,000 clones, around 86% recorded once. Sequenced material: peripheral blood mononuclear cells, taken before stem cell transplant. The receptors originated from a woman between 45 and 60 years old with chronic myeloid leukemia. Some clones in this sample may be carry-over from other donors' samples.

The chain combines TRBV9 with TRBJ2-5; D possibly matches TRBD1 or TRBD2 (5 bases each). This CDR3 region has 15 residues. Trimming shortened V by 3 bases and J by 3 bases, and 15 bases separated the two germline ends. CDR1 and CDR2 (germline): SGDLS, YYNGEE. The CDR3 DNA is TGTGCCAGCAGCGCACCCCGGGACGAGGAAGAGACCCAGTACTTC. Protein product: CASSAPRDEEETQYF.

The rearrangement joins TRBV20-1 to TRBJ2-2; no firm D call. Germline values: CDR1 DFQATT, CDR2 SNEGSKA (reference sequence). Trimming cost V 3 bases and J 6 bases, with 5 bases left between them. This CDR3 has 11 residues. The CDR3 nucleotides read TGCAGTGCTAGTAATTCCGGGGAGCTGTTTTTT. Residues: CSASNSGELFF.

The chain carries TRBV2 and TRBJ2-1, with D unclear. V dropped 2 bases and J dropped 1 base, with 6 bases sitting between them. From germline, CDR1 is SNHLY and CDR2 FYNNEI. The CDR3 length is 14 residues. The CDR3: CASSEFNSYNEQFF. In DNA, the CDR3 is TGTGCCAGCAGTGAATTTAATTCCTACAATGAGCAGTTCTTC.

This CDR3 is CASSQDDRAAEQYF. CDR3 nucleotide sequence: TGTGCCAGCAGCCAAGACGATCGAGCGGCCGAGCAGTACTTC. J is TRBJ2-7 and V is TRBV4-2, with D perhaps TRBD2 (5 bases). CDR1 is LGHNA and CDR2 is YNFKEQ in the germline V gene. Trimming took 0 bases from V and 6 from J, leaving 12 bases between them. CDR3 length: 14 amino acids.

V and J are TRBV28 and TRBJ2-7; 9 nucleotides line up with TRBD2. J gave up 5 bases and V 5 bases, and 13 bases lay outside the gene matches. The CDR3 covers 16 residues. In germline, CDR1 is MDHEN, CDR2 SYDVKM. In DNA form, the CDR3 reads TGTGCCAGCAGTCCTTTGGGGCGGGAGGGATACAACGAGCAGTACTTC. It translates to CASSPLGREGYNEQYF.

V usage is TRBV6-1 and J usage is TRBJ2-3, with 7 bases identical to TRBD1. Germline V gene sequence: CDR1 MNHNS, CDR2 SASEGT. V shed 4 bases, J shed 4 bases, and the junction held 8 bases outside the gene matches. The CDR3 is 15 residues long. CDR3 sequence reads: CASSVDRVSSDTQYF. The CDR3 nucleotides are TGTGCCAGCAGTGTAGACAGGGTGTCATCAGATACGCAGTATTTT.

This chain connects TRBV4-1 to TRBJ2-3; 13 bases align to TRBD2. Germline V gives CDR1 MGHRA, CDR2 YSYEKL. V lost 4 bases, J lost 1 base, and 2 bases stayed unmatched. The CDR3 is made up of 16 amino acids. The CDR3 nucleotides read TGCGCCAGCAGCCTAGGGACTAGCGGGGGCACAGATACGCAGTATTTT. It is translated as CASSLGTSGGTDTQYF.

The chain uses TRBV5-6 and TRBJ2-2; 9 bases line up with TRBD1. Germline-derived CDR1 and CDR2 are SGHDT and YYEEEE. Trimming removed 0 bases from V and 0 bases from J; junction bases left unmatched: 0. CDR3 size: 16 residues. CDR3 in DNA: TGTGCCAGCAGCTTGGGGGACAGGGCGAACACCGGGGAGCTGTTTTTT. Its translation is CASSLGDRANTGELFF.

This clone was recorded only once. CDR3 region: CASAYQYSTDTQYF. The CDR3 DNA follows: TGTGCCAGCGCTTACCAATATAGCACAGATACGCAGTATTTT. The chain couples TRBV2 to TRBJ2-3, with D unclear. Trimming stripped 8 bases from V and 0 bases from J, with 12 bases between. This CDR3 spans 14 amino acids. CDR1 is SNHLY, CDR2 FYNNEI, per germline. Variable domain in full (rest from reference TRBV2 and TRBJ2-3): EPEVTQTPSHQVTQMGQEVILRCVPISNHLYFYWYRQILGQKVEFLVSFYNNEISEKSEIFDDQFSVERPDGSNFTLKIRSTKLEDSAMYFCASAYQYSTDTQYFGPGTRLTVL.

This sequence joins TRBV27 and TRBJ1-1, with D perhaps matching TRBD1 (5 bases). Looked up from germline, CDR1 is MNHEY and CDR2 is SMNVEV (reference sequence). The CDR3 has 15 residues. V gave up 3 bases and J gave up 6 bases, with 17 bases separating them. Written as DNA, the CDR3 is TGTGCCAGCAGTTTTGAGGGGAACCCCTCGGCTGAAGCTTTCTTT. This codes for CASSFEGNPSAEAFF.

V gene TRBV5-6 combines with J gene TRBJ2-4; TRBD1 might be the D (5 bases). This CDR3 is 15 amino acids long. V lost 5 bases, J lost 1 base, and 13 bases lay in between. CDR1 is SGHDT, CDR2 YYEEEE, per germline. CDR3 protein: CASRFGGAAKNIQYF. The CDR3 DNA reads as TGTGCCAGCAGGTTTGGTGGGGCGGCCAAAAACATTCAGTACTTC.

The CDR3 DNA reads as TGTGCCAGCAGCCAAGGTAGACTAGCGGGAGGAAACAATGAGCAGTTCTTC. Protein: CASSQGRLAGGNNEQFF. V and J are TRBV14 and TRBJ2-1; TRBD2 matches at 13 bases. This CDR3 region has 17 residues. Germline values: CDR1 SGHDN, CDR2 FVKESK. J was trimmed by 5 bases and V by 1 base; bases with no gene match: 5.

The chain is built from TRBV5-1 and TRBJ1-2, with D perhaps matching TRBD1 (6 bases). The length of the CDR3 is 15 residues. CDR1 is SGHRS, CDR2 YFSETQ, per germline. V lost 0 bases and J 2 bases, leaving 11 bases between the germline ends. The CDR3 protein is CASSLGDTRNYGYTF. CDR3 DNA sequence: TGCGCCAGCAGCTTGGGGGACACCAGGAACTATGGCTACACCTTC. Supplemented by reference TRBV5-1 and TRBJ1-2, the full variable domain reads KAGVTQTPRYLIKTRGQQVTLSCSPISGHRSVSWYQQTPGQGLQFLFEYFSETQRNKGNFPGRFSGRQFSNSRSEMNVSTLELGDSALYLCASSLGDTRNYGYTFGSGTRLTVV.

V is TRBV5-1 and J is TRBJ1-2; the match to TRBD1 covers 8 bases. Germline lookup yields CDR1 SGHRS and CDR2 YFSETQ. V shed 5 bases, J shed 0 bases, and the junction held 18 bases outside the gene matches. The CDR3 runs 19 residues. The CDR3 nucleotides are TGCGCCAGCAGTAAAGGCACCTCGACAGGGGTCTTAGCTAACTATGGCTACACCTTC. Protein: CASSKGTSTGVLANYGYTF.

This clone turned up a few times. This chain joins TRBV7-9 and TRBJ2-2; a weak D match, TRBD1 (5 bases). There are 16 residues in the CDR3. Germline V CDR1 and CDR2: SEHNR, FQNEAQ (reference sequence). V lost 5 bases and J 0 bases, leaving 13 bases between the germline ends. CDR3 sequence: CASSTTGSPNTGELFF. In DNA, the CDR3 is TGTGCCAGCAGCACTACAGGTTCACCGAACACCGGGGAGCTGTTTTTT.

V usage is TRBV5-4 and J usage is TRBJ1-4, with TRBD1 matching over 8 bases. Germline-derived CDR1 and CDR2 are SGHNT and YYREEE (reference sequence). V shed 2 bases, J shed 6 bases, and the junction held 3 bases outside the gene matches. CDR3 length equals 14 residues. The CDR3 sequence is CASSFSDRDEKLFF. CDR3 nucleotides: TGTGCCAGCAGCTTCTCGGACAGGGATGAAAAACTGTTTTTT.

The genes are TRBV4-3 and TRBJ2-1; TRBD2 matches at 10 bases. V dropped 3 bases and J dropped 3; count of bases not matched to a gene: 2. The CDR3 is made up of 15 amino acids. The germline gives CDR1 LGHNA, CDR2 YSLEER. The chain's CDR3 is CASSQRTSGYNEQFF. The CDR3 nucleotides are TGCGCCAGCAGCCAGAGGACTAGCGGCTACAATGAGCAGTTCTTC.

The chain is built from TRBV6-5 and TRBJ1-2; maybe TRBD1 (6 bases). Trimming cost V 6 bases and J 0 bases, with 11 bases left between them. Per the germline V gene, CDR1 is MNHEY and CDR2 is SVGAGI. This CDR3 has 14 amino acids. The CDR3 DNA sequence: TGTGCCAGCAGCGATGGGACACCTAACTATGGCTACACCTTC. Amino acids: CASSDGTPNYGYTF.

The chain is built from TRBV7-2 and TRBJ2-5, with unresolved D. Germline-derived CDR1 and CDR2 are SGHTA and FQGNSA. V lost 3 bases to trimming and J lost 5 bases, with 10 bases between them. The CDR3 contains 13 residues. The CDR3 DNA follows: TGTGCCAGCAGCTTCGGCTCCACGGAGACCCAGTACTTC. This codes for CASSFGSTETQYF. Combining the CDR3 with reference TRBV7-2 and TRBJ2-5 gives the whole variable domain GAGVSQSPSNKVTEKGKDVELRCDPISGHTALYWYRQSLGQGLEFLIYFQGNSAPDKSGLPSDRFSAERTGGSVSTLTIQRTQQEDSAVYLCASSFGSTETQYFGPGTRLLVL.

The chain combines TRBV6-6 with TRBJ2-1; TRBD2 agrees at 9 bases. Germline CDR1 MNHNY, CDR2 SVGAGI (reference sequence). The junction had 9 bases not matched to a gene; V was cut back by 6 bases and J by 6 bases. The CDR3 is 15 amino acids. CDR3 coding DNA: TGTGCCAGCAGACTCGGCCTAGCGGGATTCAATGAGCAGTTCTTC. Translated, it gives CASRLGLAGFNEQFF.

The rearrangement uses TRBV5-1 and TRBJ2-7; D is uncertain. The V gene's germline CDR1 is SGHRS and CDR2 YFSETQ. The CDR3 contains 15 residues. Trimming pared 0 bases from V and 0 bases from J, leaving 10 bases between. The CDR3 DNA sequence: TGCGCCAGCAGCTTGGCCGCAGGTATCTCCTACGAGCAGTACTTC. Translating gives CASSLAAGISYEQYF.